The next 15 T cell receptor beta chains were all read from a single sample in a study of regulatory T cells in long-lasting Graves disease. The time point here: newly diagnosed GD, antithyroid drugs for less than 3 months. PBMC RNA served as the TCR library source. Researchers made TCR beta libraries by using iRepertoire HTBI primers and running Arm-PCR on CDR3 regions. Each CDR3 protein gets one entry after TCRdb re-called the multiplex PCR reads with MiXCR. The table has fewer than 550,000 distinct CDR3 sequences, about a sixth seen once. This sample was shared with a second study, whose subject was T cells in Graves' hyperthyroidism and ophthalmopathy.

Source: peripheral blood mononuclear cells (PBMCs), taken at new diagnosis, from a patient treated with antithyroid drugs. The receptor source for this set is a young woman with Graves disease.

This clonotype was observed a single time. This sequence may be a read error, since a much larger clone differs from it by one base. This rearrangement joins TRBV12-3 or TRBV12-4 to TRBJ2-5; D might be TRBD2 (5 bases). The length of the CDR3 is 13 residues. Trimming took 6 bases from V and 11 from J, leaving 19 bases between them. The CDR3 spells CASSSNTGIEQYF. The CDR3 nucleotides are TGTGCCAGCAGCTCGAACACGGGAATTGAGCAGTACTTC.

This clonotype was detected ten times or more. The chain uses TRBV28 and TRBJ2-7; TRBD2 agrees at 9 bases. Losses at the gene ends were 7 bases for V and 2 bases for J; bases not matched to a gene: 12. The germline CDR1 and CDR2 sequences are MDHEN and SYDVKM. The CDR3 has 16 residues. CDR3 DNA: TGTGCCAGCACCCTAGGAGGCTTAGCGGGAGCCTACGAGCAGTACTTC. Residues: CASTLGGLAGAYEQYF.

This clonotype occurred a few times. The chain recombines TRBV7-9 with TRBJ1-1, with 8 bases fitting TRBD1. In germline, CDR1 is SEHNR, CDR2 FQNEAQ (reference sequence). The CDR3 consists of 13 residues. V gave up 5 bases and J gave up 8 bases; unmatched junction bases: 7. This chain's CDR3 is CASSRAGDREAFF. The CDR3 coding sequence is TGTGCCAGCAGCCGAGCGGGGGACAGGGAAGCTTTCTTT.

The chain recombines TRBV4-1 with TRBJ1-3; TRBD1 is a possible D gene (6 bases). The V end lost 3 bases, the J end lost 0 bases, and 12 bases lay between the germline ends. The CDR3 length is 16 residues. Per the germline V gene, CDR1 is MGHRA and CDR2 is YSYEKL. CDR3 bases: TGCGCCAGCAGCCACCTACCGACAGGCTCTGGAAACACCATATATTTT. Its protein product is CASSHLPTGSGNTIYF.

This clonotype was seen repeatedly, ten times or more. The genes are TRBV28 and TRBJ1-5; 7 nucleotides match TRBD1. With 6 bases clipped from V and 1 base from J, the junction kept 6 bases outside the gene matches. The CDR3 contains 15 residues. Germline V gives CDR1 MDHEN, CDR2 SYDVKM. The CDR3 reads CASRRQGRSNQPQHF. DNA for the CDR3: TGTGCCAGCAGACGACAGGGACGGAGCAATCAGCCCCAGCATTTT.

The CDR3 DNA sequence: TGTGCCAGCAGCCAACTAGGGGGCTTGGGGGCCAACGTCCTGACTTTC. It is translated as CASSQLGGLGANVLTF. The chain recombines TRBV28 with TRBJ2-6; 7 nucleotides align to TRBD1. Per the germline V gene, CDR1 is MDHEN and CDR2 is SYDVKM. The ends lost 6 bases at V and 4 bases at J; junction bases unmatched: 9. CDR3 size: 16 residues.

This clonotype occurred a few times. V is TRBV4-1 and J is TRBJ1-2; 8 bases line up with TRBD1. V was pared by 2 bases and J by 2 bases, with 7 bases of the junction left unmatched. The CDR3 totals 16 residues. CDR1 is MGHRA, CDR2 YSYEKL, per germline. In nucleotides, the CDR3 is TGCGCCAGCAGCCAAAGGACAGGGAGGAAAAACTATGGCTACACCTTC. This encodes CASSQRTGRKNYGYTF.

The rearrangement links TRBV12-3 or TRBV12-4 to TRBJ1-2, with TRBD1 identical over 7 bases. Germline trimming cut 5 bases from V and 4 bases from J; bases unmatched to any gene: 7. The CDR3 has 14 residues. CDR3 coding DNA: TGTGCCAGCAGTCAACCGGGACAGCCCTATGGCTACACCTTC. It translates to CASSQPGQPYGYTF.

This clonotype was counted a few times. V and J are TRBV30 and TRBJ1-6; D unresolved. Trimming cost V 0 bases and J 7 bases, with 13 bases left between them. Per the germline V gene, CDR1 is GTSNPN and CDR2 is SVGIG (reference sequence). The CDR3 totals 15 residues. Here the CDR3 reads CAWSVRKRSNSPLHF. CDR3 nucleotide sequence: TGTGCCTGGAGTGTACGGAAACGATCAAATTCACCCCTCCACTTT.

The CDR3 nucleotides read TGTGCCAGCAGTTACTCTCGGGGGGGCAACTATGGCTACACCTTC. Its protein is CASSYSRGGNYGYTF. This chain uses TRBV6-5 with TRBJ1-2, with a possible D match to TRBD1 (6 bases). The CDR3 length is 15 residues. In germline, CDR1 is MNHEY, CDR2 SVGAGI. Trimming left V 0 bases short and J 2 bases short, with 10 bases between.

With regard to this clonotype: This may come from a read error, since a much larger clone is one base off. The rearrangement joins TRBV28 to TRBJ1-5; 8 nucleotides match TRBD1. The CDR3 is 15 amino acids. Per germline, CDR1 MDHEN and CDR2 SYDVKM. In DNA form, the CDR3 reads TGTGCCAGCAGTCGGGCAGACAGGGGAAATCAGCTCCAGCATTTT. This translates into CASSRADRGNQLQHF.

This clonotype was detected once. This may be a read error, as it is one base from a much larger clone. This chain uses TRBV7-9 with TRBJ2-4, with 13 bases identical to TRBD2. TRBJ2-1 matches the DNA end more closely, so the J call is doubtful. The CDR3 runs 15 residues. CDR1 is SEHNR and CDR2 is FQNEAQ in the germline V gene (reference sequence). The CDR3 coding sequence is TGTGCCAGCAGCGTAGGGCGGGGGACTAGCGGGAAACAGTTCTTC. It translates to CASSVGRGTSGKQFF.

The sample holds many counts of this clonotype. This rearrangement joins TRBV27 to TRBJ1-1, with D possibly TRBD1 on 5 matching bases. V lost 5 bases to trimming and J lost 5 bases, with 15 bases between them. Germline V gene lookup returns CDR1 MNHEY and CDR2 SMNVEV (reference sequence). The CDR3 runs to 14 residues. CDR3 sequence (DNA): TGTGCCAGCAGTCCTAACACAGGAGTTACTGAAGCTTTCTTT. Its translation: CASSPNTGVTEAFF.

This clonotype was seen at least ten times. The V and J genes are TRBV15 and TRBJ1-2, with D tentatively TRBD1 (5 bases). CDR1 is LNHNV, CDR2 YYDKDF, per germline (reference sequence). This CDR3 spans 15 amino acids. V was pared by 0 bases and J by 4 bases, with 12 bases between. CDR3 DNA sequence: TGTGCCACCAGCAGAGACCACAGGTCCGGCTATGGCTACACCTTC. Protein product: CATSRDHRSGYGYTF.

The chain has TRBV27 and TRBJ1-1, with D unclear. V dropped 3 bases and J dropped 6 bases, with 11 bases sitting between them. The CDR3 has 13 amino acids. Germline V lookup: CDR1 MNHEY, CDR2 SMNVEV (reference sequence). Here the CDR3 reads CASSFRNPPEAFF. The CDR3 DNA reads TGTGCCAGCAGTTTCCGAAATCCTCCTGAAGCTTTCTTT.